This entry concerns a single T cell receptor (beta chain). This clonotype was observed a few times. No antigen is known for it. No qualities accompany the bases; no much larger clone lies one base away. Looking up the germline V gene yields CDR1 SGHRS and CDR2 YFSETQ. V is pared back by 0 bases and J by 6 bases, with 17 bases lying between the germline termini. Reading from cysteine to phenylalanine, the CDR3 counts 16 amino acids. The CDR3 DNA has 48 bases and is translated from base 1. The data originate from a study of post-analysis software for immune sequencing data (dated by TCRdb to between 2014 and 2017). Regarding the research as a whole: Relapsing-remitting, secondary progressive and progressive-relapsing multiple sclerosis were recorded as disease courses, and subtype annotation was lacking for some patients. The multiple sclerosis patient repertoires were compared with 11 previously published healthy control repertoires from donors aged 6 to 25 years. A subset of samples was prepared in parallel using single-end sample barcoding, then pooled and co-amplified after Illumina adapter ligation. Study-wide findings and limitations: Significantly lower normalized Chao1 diversity was found in multiple sclerosis patients than in controls, suggesting substantial peripheral T-cell clonal expansion. The multiple sclerosis patient group was slightly younger than the control group. Patients showed significantly higher frequencies than controls for a handful of TRBV segments, among them TRBV5-6, TRBV5-1 and TRBV20-1. When samples were clustered directly using the F measure, samples prepared in the same batch co-clustered strongly, which prompted a batch-effect correction.

Receptors were amplified or captured by PCR. The sequencing machine was an Illumina HiSeq 2500. Unique molecular identifiers were incorporated into TCR beta cDNA libraries to reduce PCR and sequencing biases. Some 500,000 cDNA molecules were obtained per 1 to 10 million input T cells, so each molecule approximated one T cell. The same protocol used for the earlier healthy control dataset was applied to prepare and sequence the patient libraries. Within a given batch, samples were prepared together, multiplexed and sequenced on the same HiSeq lane. As for the authors' bioinformatics: MIGEC handled the raw barcoded reads, throwing out single-read molecular identifier groups before consensus assembly and CDR3 extraction. Clonotype tables were post-analysed with VDJtools, normalizing diversity by down-sampling all datasets to the smallest sample size. Repertoire overlap clustering matched CDR3 amino acid but not nucleotide sequences to correct batch-related cross-sample contamination. TCRdb reprocessing: public reads trimmed at Q25 with fastp, clones called with MiXCR, in-frame beta chains kept. Each CDR3 protein gets just one entry, which takes the most common genes and DNA from the rows behind it. These V and J calls derive from TCRdb rather than the authors' analysis. The sample table lists about 430,000 distinct CDR3 sequences, 39% of them with a count of one. The ten top clones hold around 8% of the sample.

To demonstrate the VDJtools post-analysis software, TCR beta repertoires were profiled from the peripheral blood of about 14 young patients with multiple sclerosis. The multiple sclerosis patients were children and adolescents ranging in age from roughly 6 to 15 years. The sequence was obtained from a girl aged 2 to 10 with multiple sclerosis. The sequencing input was blood. This receptor chain uses TRBV5-1 and TRBJ2-3; the D gene lacks a confident call. The bases are TGCGCCAGCAGCTTGGTTGGGGTCCCAGTGGGTGATACGCAGTATTTT. Its protein reads: CASSLVGVPVGDTQYF. The full variable domain, with segments outside the CDR3 supplied by the reference TRBV5-1 and TRBJ2-3 proteins, appears as KAGVTQTPRYLIKTRGQQVTLSCSPISGHRSVSWYQQTPGQGLQFLFEYFSETQRNKGNFPGRFSGRQFSNSRSEMNVSTLELGDSALYLCASSLVGVPVGDTQYFGPGTRLTVL.